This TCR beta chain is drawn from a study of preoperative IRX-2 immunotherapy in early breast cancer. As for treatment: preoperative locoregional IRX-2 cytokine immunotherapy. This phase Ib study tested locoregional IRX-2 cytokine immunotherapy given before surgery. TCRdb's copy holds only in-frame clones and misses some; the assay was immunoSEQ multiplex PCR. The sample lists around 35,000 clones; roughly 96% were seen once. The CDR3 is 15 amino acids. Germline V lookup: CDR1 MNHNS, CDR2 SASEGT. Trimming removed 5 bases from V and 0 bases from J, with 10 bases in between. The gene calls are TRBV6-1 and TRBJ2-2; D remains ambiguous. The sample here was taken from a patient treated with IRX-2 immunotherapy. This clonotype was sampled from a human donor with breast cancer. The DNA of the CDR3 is TGTGCCAGCAGTTTTCCAGCCACGAACACCGGGGAGCTGTTTTTT. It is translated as CASSFPATNTGELFF.